This T cell receptor beta chain was documented in a study of human T cells and chemical hapten exposure. Turning to the study itself: Throughout the roughly 26-week study, diphenylcyclopropenone was applied weekly to the patients' scalps.

Each CDR3 protein is one row after TCRdb ran MiXCR on the RACE reads. The data hold 280,000 or so distinct CDR3 sequences, with approximately 8% observed a single time. Time point given: pre-sensitization, week 0. Treatment described: therapeutic diphenylcyclopropenone sensitization with weekly scalp DPC. Researchers extracted total RNA from unfractionated whole blood. Study results and caveats: DPC sensitization did not alter TCRs above 1 in 1000 frequency. Counts of TCRs expanded at PT1 correlated positively with patch test score.

In its sample, this clonotype was seen a few times. The antigen remains unidentified. This CDR3 has 15 residues. The ends lost 5 bases at V and 7 bases at J; junction bases unmatched: 9. The germline CDR1 and CDR2 sequences are KGHSH and LQKENI. This sequence originates from a man between 18 and 29 years old with alopecia areata. Some clones in this sample may be carry-over from other donors' samples. The input for sequencing was whole blood, taken in connection with sensitization to the hapten diphenylcyclopropenone (DPC). V is TRBV18 and J is TRBJ2-3; TRBD2 matches at 10 bases. CDR3 DNA sequence: TGTGCCAGCTCATCAGAAGCGGGGGGGCAGAATACGCAGTATTTT. Amino acids: CASSSEAGGQNTQYF.